This entry lists 20 T cell receptor beta chains sequenced from one sample in a study of blood T cell repertoires in COVID-19. Generated by immunoSEQ multiplex PCR, the TCRdb table keeps only in-frame clones and is missing some. Of some 80,000 clones in the sample, approximately 89% were seen once. Sequenced: peripheral blood. Every receptor here comes from a middle-aged man with COVID-19, enrolled during active disease.

The chain has TRBV30 and TRBJ1-4, with 7 bases fitting TRBD1. V lost 1 base, J lost 8 bases, and 7 bases stayed unmatched. This CDR3 comprises 14 residues. Germline CDR1 is GTSNPN and CDR2 is SVGIG (reference sequence). The CDR3 DNA reads as TGTGCCTGGAGTGGAGACAGGGTTCGGGAAAAACTGTTTTTT. Protein sequence: CAWSGDRVREKLFF.

This clone appeared a single time. The V and J genes are TRBV5-6 and TRBJ2-7, with TRBD2 matching 10 bases. The CDR3 is 15 amino acids. V was pared by 2 bases and J by 5 bases, with 7 bases of the junction left unmatched. The germline V gene encodes CDR1 SGHDT and CDR2 YYEEEE. For the CDR3, the DNA is TGTGCCAGCAGCTTACCGACTAGCGGGTGGAACGAGCAGTACTTC. Translating gives CASSLPTSGWNEQYF.

This chain joins TRBV9 and TRBJ2-5; D possibly corresponds to TRBD2 (5 bases). The germline CDR1 and CDR2 sequences are SGDLS and YYNGEE. The CDR3 loop spans 14 amino acids. V lost 0 bases to trimming and J lost 7 bases, with 13 bases between them. The CDR3 loop is CASSVGLGGGTQYF. The CDR3 DNA sequence: TGTGCCAGCAGCGTAGGGCTAGGTGGAGGGACCCAGTACTTC.

This clone was recorded only once. This chain links TRBV4-1 with TRBJ1-1; D is possibly TRBD1 (6 bases). CDR1 MGHRA and CDR2 YSYEKL come from the germline V gene. Between the trimmed V and J ends, which lost 3 bases and 4 bases, there was a span of 9 bases. CDR3 size: 13 residues. The CDR3 DNA follows: TGCGCCAGCAGCCACTTACAGGGCACTGAAGCTTTCTTT. It specifies CASSHLQGTEAFF.

The chain employs TRBV28 and TRBJ2-2; TRBD2 is a possible D gene (6 bases). V dropped 7 bases and J dropped 4 bases, with 22 bases sitting between them. The CDR3 has 17 residues. Per the germline V gene, CDR1 is MDHEN and CDR2 is SYDVKM. The CDR3 spells CASNTSPGLQFTGELFF. As DNA, the CDR3 is TGTGCCAGCAACACTTCGCCGGGACTCCAATTCACCGGGGAGCTGTTTTTT. The entire variable domain, with the rest obtained from reference TRBV28 and TRBJ2-2, is as follows: DVKVTQSSRYLVKRTGEKVFLECVQDMDHENMFWYRQDPGLGLRLIYFSYDVKMKEKGDIPEGYSVSREKKERFSLILESASTNQTSMYLCASNTSPGLQFTGELFFGEGSRLTVL.

The CDR3 DNA follows: TGCGCCAGCAGCTTGGGAGTAGTCGGTGAAAAACTGTTTTTT. It translates to CASSLGVVGEKLFF. The rearrangement links TRBV5-1 to TRBJ1-4, with D unresolved. The CDR3 length is 14 residues. CDR1 SGHRS and CDR2 YFSETQ come from the germline V gene. Trimming took off 0 bases at V and 7 bases at J, with 10 bases between the two ends.

The J gene is TRBJ2-1, the V gene TRBV4-2, with a weak D call TRBD1 (7 bases). Germline CDR1 LGHNA, CDR2 YNFKEQ. CDR3 size: 16 residues. Trimming pared 2 bases from V and 3 bases from J, leaving 14 bases between. This CDR3 reads CASSQLFQGGYNEQFF. In DNA, the CDR3 is TGTGCCAGCAGCCAATTGTTCCAGGGGGGCTACAATGAGCAGTTCTTC.

V and J are TRBV10-3 and TRBJ2-5; TRBD2 agrees at 11 bases. CDR3 size: 14 residues. With V trimmed by 4 bases and J by 5 bases, 3 bases remained unmatched. Germline-derived CDR1 and CDR2 are ENHRY and SYGVKD. CDR3 residues: CAISARLAGETQYF. As DNA, the CDR3 is TGTGCCATCAGTGCCCGACTAGCGGGGGAGACCCAGTACTTC.

The gene calls are TRBV18 and TRBJ1-1, with TRBD1 as a possible D gene (6 bases). Germline V gene data show CDR1 as KGHSH and CDR2 as LQKENI. V lost 3 bases to trimming and J lost 3 bases, with 11 bases between them. The CDR3 contains 14 residues. CDR3 protein: CASSPWDTHTEAFF. For the CDR3, the DNA is TGTGCCAGCTCACCTTGGGACACTCACACTGAAGCTTTCTTT.

The gene calls are TRBV19 and TRBJ1-2; D unclear. The CDR3 length is 12 residues. V was cut by 3 bases and J by 8 bases, with 10 bases left in between. CDR1 and CDR2 (germline): LNHDA, SQIVND (reference sequence). This CDR3 reads CASSISGGGYTF. The CDR3 bases are TGTGCCAGTAGTATTTCGGGTGGAGGCTACACCTTC. Full variable domain (rest looked up from reference TRBV19 and TRBJ1-2): DGGITQSPKYLFRKEGQNVTLSCEQNLNHDAMYWYRQDPGQGLRLIYYSQIVNDFQKGDIAEGYSVSREKKESFPLTVTSAQKNPTAFYLCASSISGGGYTFGSGTRLTVV.

The chain uses TRBV7-2 and TRBJ1-1; D possibly corresponds to TRBD1 (5 bases). The germline V gene has CDR1 SGHTA and CDR2 FQGNSA. This CDR3 is built from 15 residues. The V end was cut by 5 bases, the J end by 1 base, with 14 bases between. In DNA form, the CDR3 reads TGTGCCAGCAGCCGGCGGGGGAGGGGGAACACTGAAGCTTTCTTT. This sequence encodes CASSRRGRGNTEAFF.

The gene calls are TRBV13 and TRBJ2-5, with D possibly TRBD1 on 5 matching bases. Germline CDR1 reads PRHDT; CDR2 reads FYEKMQ (reference sequence). Trimming took 4 bases from V and 2 from J, leaving 11 bases between them. This CDR3 spans 14 amino acids. As DNA, the CDR3 is TGTGCCAGCAGCTCAAGGACAAATCAAGAGACCCAGTACTTC. This codes for CASSSRTNQETQYF.

The chain couples TRBV19 to TRBJ2-7, with D maybe TRBD1 (6 bases). V lost 3 bases, J lost 0 bases, and 15 bases lay in between. CDR3 size: 16 residues. Per germline, CDR1 LNHDA and CDR2 SQIVND (reference sequence). In nucleotides, the CDR3 is TGTGCCAGTAGTATTCACCTTGAAGGGGGCTCCTACGAGCAGTACTTC. Translating it yields CASSIHLEGGSYEQYF.

The V gene is TRBV28, the J gene TRBJ1-2, with a weak D call TRBD1 (5 bases). With 3 bases removed from V and 8 bases from J, the gap between germline ends came to 13 bases. Germline V gene data show CDR1 as MDHEN and CDR2 as SYDVKM. This CDR3 is 13 amino acids long. The CDR3 DNA is TGTGCCAGCAGTTTGGGACTTCCGGGGGGCTACACCTTC. Translated, it gives CASSLGLPGGYTF.

The V and J genes are TRBV10-1 and TRBJ2-7, with 7 bases lining up with TRBD2. CDR3 length: 14 residues. With V trimmed by 6 bases and J by 4 bases, 9 bases remained unmatched. The V gene's germline CDR1 is WNHNN and CDR2 SYGVQD (reference sequence). CDR3 nucleotide sequence: TGCGCCAGCAGCTCCCCAGCGGGACTGTACGAGCAGTACGTC. Protein: CASSSPAGLYEQYV.

The rearrangement uses TRBV9 and TRBJ1-3; TRBD1 matches 8 bases. V lost 1 base to trimming and J lost 4 bases; unmatched junction nucleotides: 7. Germline lookup yields CDR1 SGDLS and CDR2 YYNGEE. The CDR3 has 16 residues. The CDR3 DNA sequence: TGTGCCAGCAGCGTAATGCCGACAGGGGCCGGAAACACCATATATTTT. Protein: CASSVMPTGAGNTIYF.

As DNA, the CDR3 is TGTGCCATAACAGGGGTCGTTGCTGAAGCTTTCTTT. Amino acid sequence: CAITGVVAEAFF. V usage is TRBV30 and J usage is TRBJ1-1; TRBD1 aligns across 7 bases. From germline, CDR1 is GTSNPN and CDR2 SVGIG (reference sequence). This CDR3 has 12 residues. With V trimmed by 8 bases and J by 6 bases, 9 bases remained unmatched.

J is TRBJ2-1 and V is TRBV19, with D maybe TRBD1 (5 bases). In germline, CDR1 is LNHDA, CDR2 SQIVND (reference sequence). This CDR3 is built from 13 residues. V was clipped by 1 base and J by 9 bases, with 10 bases between them. The CDR3: CASSIGQGAEQFF. Written as DNA, the CDR3 is TGTGCCAGTAGTATAGGCCAGGGTGCTGAGCAGTTCTTC.

This clone occurred once. This sequence joins TRBV5-1 and TRBJ2-4; TRBD2 might be the D (7 bases). Between the trimmed V and J ends, which lost 0 bases and 7 bases, there was a span of 14 bases. CDR1 is SGHRS and CDR2 is YFSETQ in the germline V gene. The CDR3 totals 15 residues. Here the CDR3 reads CASSLDREGMNIQYF. CDR3 coding DNA: TGCGCCAGCAGCTTGGACAGGGAGGGTATGAACATTCAGTACTTC.

The V gene is TRBV28, the J gene TRBJ1-5, with a possible D match to TRBD1 (5 bases). In germline, CDR1 is MDHEN, CDR2 SYDVKM. The ends were cut back, 4 bases at V and 6 bases at J, with 19 bases in the middle. The CDR3 is made up of 16 amino acids. The CDR3 loop reads CASSSGLDGHSQPQHF. CDR3 nucleotide sequence: TGTGCCAGCAGTTCAGGCTTGGACGGACATTCTCAGCCCCAGCATTTT.